This TCR beta chain was identified in a study of spatial heterogeneity in lung cancer. As for the study in general: Each unique TCR and UMI combination was seen more than ten times on average in raw reads.

Study results and caveats: Intratumoral expanded alpha and beta TCR counts were found to track tumor mutation counts.

Individually, TCR cDNA molecules were each labelled with a unique molecular identifier. TCRdb passed the 5' RACE reads through MiXCR, listing each CDR3 protein once. The table includes some 3,200 distinct CDR3 sequences, under 7% detected once. There are many counts of this clonotype. Its antigen is currently unknown. The germline CDR1 and CDR2 sequences are SEHNR and FQNEAQ (reference sequence). The CDR3 spans 14 residues. Trimming pared 1 base from V and 1 base from J, leaving 7 bases between. Regarding time point: sample taken at primary tumor resection. There were 65 or so donors, all of them untreated patients with early-stage non-small cell lung cancer. Unsorted samples of tumor, nontumor lung or frozen PBMC had their whole RNA sequenced.

The sequencing used lung tumor tissue, collected at surgery. J is TRBJ1-1 and V is TRBV7-9; D is uncertain. The sequence was collected from a male donor with early-stage non-small cell lung cancer. The CDR3 nucleotides are TGTGCCAGCAGCTTAGAGCTACAGAACACTGAAGCTTTCTTT. Its translation is CASSLELQNTEAFF.